What follows are 25 T cell receptor beta chains derived from one specimen sequenced in a study of blood T cell repertoires in COVID-19. TCRdb's table, derived via immunoSEQ multiplex PCR, lists solely in-frame clones and lacks some. Altogether about 140,000 clones are present, 86% being singletons, with the ten largest covering roughly 8%. The sequencing input was peripheral blood. These receptors originate from a woman aged 60-75 years with acute or convalescent COVID-19.

This sequence joins TRBV30 and TRBJ2-7; 8 bases match TRBD1. The CDR3 consists of 14 residues. CDR1 GTSNPN and CDR2 SVGIG come from the germline V gene (reference sequence). V shed 5 bases, J shed 6 bases, and the junction held 12 bases outside the gene matches. The CDR3: CAWARDRRRPEQYF. The CDR3 nucleotides read TGTGCCTGGGCCCGGGACAGGCGGCGCCCCGAGCAGTACTTC.

This rearrangement joins TRBV6-2 or TRBV6-3 to TRBJ1-6; 10 nucleotides match TRBD1. J lost 9 bases, V lost 2 bases, and 4 bases had no gene match. The length of the CDR3 is 15 residues. CDR1 and CDR2 (germline): MNHEY, SVGEGT. For the CDR3, the DNA is TGTGCCAGCAGTTACAGAGGACAGGGGGTTTCACCCCTCCACTTT. This translates into CASSYRGQGVSPLHF.

This clone was seen more than once but under ten times. V is TRBV28 and J is TRBJ2-7, with 10 nucleotides matching TRBD1. V gave up 6 bases and J gave up 4 bases; unmatched junction bases: 3. CDR1 is MDHEN, CDR2 SYDVKM, per germline. The CDR3 is 13 amino acids. CDR3 amino acids: CASRDRGEYEQYF. CDR3 DNA: TGTGCCAGCAGGGACAGGGGGGAATACGAGCAGTACTTC.

This clone was counted once. The rearrangement uses TRBV6-2 or TRBV6-3 and TRBJ1-1; D is possibly TRBD1 (6 bases). V gave up 2 bases and J gave up 0 bases, with 13 bases separating them. The CDR3 covers 16 residues. Germline CDR1 is MNHEY and CDR2 is SVGEGT. DNA of the CDR3: TGTGCCAGCAGTTACCCCCTCCAGGGGCTGAACACTGAAGCTTTCTTT. Protein product: CASSYPLQGLNTEAFF.

This clone was recorded once. This rearrangement joins TRBV10-3 to TRBJ2-3, with D possibly matching TRBD2 (6 bases). This CDR3 is built from 14 residues. Germline V gene lookup returns CDR1 ENHRY and CDR2 SYGVKD. The V end was cut by 6 bases, the J end by 8 bases, with 18 bases between. The CDR3 reads CAISPENLGGTQYF. CDR3 nucleotide sequence: TGTGCCATCAGCCCCGAGAACCTGGGGGGTACGCAGTATTTT.

This clone occurred once. The chain joins TRBV7-9 to TRBJ2-7, with 9 bases that match TRBD1. CDR3 length: 12 amino acids. In germline, CDR1 is SEHNR, CDR2 FQNEAQ (reference sequence). The trim removed 4 bases at V and 9 bases at J, leaving 4 bases unmatched. The CDR3 DNA follows: TGTGCCAGCAGCTCCGGACAGGGGAGGCAGTACTTC. Translation gives CASSSGQGRQYF.

This rearrangement joins TRBV28 to TRBJ2-7, with a tentative D call TRBD1 (5 bases). The V and J ends lost 7 bases and 3 bases respectively, with 16 bases between them. The germline V gene encodes CDR1 MDHEN and CDR2 SYDVKM. The CDR3 is made up of 14 amino acids. DNA for the CDR3: TGTGCCAGCAAGGGCAGGGCGGCCATCTACGAGCAGTACTTC. Amino acids: CASKGRAAIYEQYF.

J is TRBJ2-5 and V is TRBV9, with 8 bases fitting TRBD2. The CDR3 is 14 residues long. CDR1 is SGDLS, CDR2 YYNGEE, per germline. J was trimmed by 5 bases and V by 6 bases; bases with no gene match: 9. The CDR3 DNA reads as TGTGCCAGCACGGTGCGGGGGGACCCGGAGACCCAGTACTTC. Protein sequence: CASTVRGDPETQYF.

The chain uses TRBV28 and TRBJ1-1; the D is unclear. The CDR3 sequence is 13 residues long. Germline V CDR1 and CDR2: MDHEN, SYDVKM. V was trimmed by 1 base and J by 4 bases, leaving 7 bases between them. The CDR3 spells CASSLYIGTEAFF. The CDR3 DNA reads TGTGCCAGCAGTTTATATATCGGCACTGAAGCTTTCTTT.

This clone has only one observation. The genes are TRBV28 and TRBJ1-5, with a weak D call TRBD1 (5 bases). The germline V gene has CDR1 MDHEN and CDR2 SYDVKM. The CDR3 is made up of 15 amino acids. V lost 8 bases and J lost 0, with 14 bases in between. Here the CDR3 reads CASSGGGYSNQPQHF. For the CDR3, the DNA is TGTGCCAGCTCCGGGGGAGGGTATAGCAATCAGCCCCAGCATTTT.

About this clone itself: One end of the junction fails to match germline, which may point to a read error. The chain recombines TRBV6-1 with TRBJ2-3, with D possibly being TRBD2 (6 bases). The CDR3 runs 11 residues. Germline V lookup: CDR1 MNHNS, CDR2 SASEGT. The CDR3 DNA is TGTGCCAGCAGTGAAGCGAGACTAGTGGATTTT. Its translation: CASSEARLVDF.

The V gene is TRBV5-4, the J gene TRBJ2-3; 12 bases fit TRBD2. V was pared by 1 base and J by 1 base, with 1 base of the junction left unmatched. Germline assignment: CDR1 SGHNT and CDR2 YYREEE (reference sequence). The CDR3 sequence is 16 residues long. The CDR3 region has the DNA TGTGCCAGCAGCTTGAGACTAGCGGGGGGCACAGATACGCAGTATTTT. Translated, it gives CASSLRLAGGTDTQYF.

The V call is TRBV7-9, the J call TRBJ2-7, with unresolved D. Deletions cut 5 bases from V and 4 bases from J, with 21 bases between. CDR3 length: 16 residues. From germline, CDR1 is SEHNR and CDR2 FQNEAQ (reference sequence). CDR3 in amino acids: CASSAEPSLKLYEQYF. Written as DNA, the CDR3 is TGTGCCAGCAGCGCCGAGCCGTCCCTCAAATTATACGAGCAGTACTTC.

The chain is built from TRBV9 and TRBJ1-6; D possibly corresponds to TRBD1 (6 bases). The ends were cut back, 3 bases at V and 12 bases at J, with 10 bases in the middle. From germline, CDR1 is SGDLS and CDR2 YYNGEE. The CDR3 extends over 12 amino acids. The CDR3, as DNA: TGTGCCAGCAGCGACCCAGGGGAACCCCTCCACTTT. It specifies CASSDPGEPLHF. The full variable domain, in which reference TRBV9 and TRBJ1-6 provide the parts outside the CDR3, is DSGVTQTPKHLITATGQRVTLRCSPRSGDLSVYWYQQSLDQGLQFLIQYYNGEERAKGNILERFSAQQFPDLHSELNLSSLELGDSALYFCASSDPGEPLHFGNGTRLTVT.

With regard to this clone: Because the CDR3's place on the DNA is in doubt, the DNA is left out and the CDR3 is given as listed by TCRdb. This sequence joins TRBV21-1 and TRBJ1-1; TRBD1 is the table's D call, not checked against the DNA. TRBV21-1 is tagged as a pseudogene. The CDR3 spans 17 residues, counting both ends. CDR3 residues: CASSKALWGTGNTEAFF.

The gene calls are TRBV27 and TRBJ1-2; D may be TRBD1 (6 bases). V was trimmed by 6 bases and J by 5 bases, leaving 19 bases between them. CDR1 and CDR2 from the germline V gene are MNHEY and SMNVEV (reference sequence). The CDR3 consists of 15 residues. This chain's CDR3 is CASRSTRGLGYGYTF. As DNA, the CDR3 is TGTGCCAGCAGATCTACCAGGGGATTGGGATATGGCTACACCTTC.

The chain is built from TRBV5-4 and TRBJ2-5, with 10 bases identical to TRBD2. V shed 4 bases and J 9 bases; nucleotides not matched to a gene: 12. The CDR3 contains 15 residues. Germline lookup yields CDR1 SGHNT and CDR2 YYREEE (reference sequence). The DNA for the CDR3 is TGTGCCAGCAGCAGAGCGGGGGGGACGAGAGTGGCCCAGTACTTC. As protein: CASSRAGGTRVAQYF.

The J gene is TRBJ1-5, the V gene TRBV4-2; 10 nucleotides agree with TRBD1. Per the germline V gene, CDR1 is LGHNA and CDR2 is YNFKEQ. The length of the CDR3 is 17 residues. V shed 0 bases and J 6 bases; nucleotides not matched to a gene: 8. The CDR3, as DNA: TGTGCCAGCAGCCAAGAACCCGGGACAGGGGCCGGTCAGCCCCAGCATTTT. This translates into CASSQEPGTGAGQPQHF.

The CDR3 bases are TGCGCCAGCAGCCATCGGAGATTACAGGGTCTCGGCAATCAGCCCCAGCATTTT. Protein product: CASSHRRLQGLGNQPQHF. The V call is TRBV4-1, the J call TRBJ1-5; the D gene is possibly TRBD1 (6 bases). The CDR3 is made up of 18 amino acids. Germline V CDR1 and CDR2: MGHRA, YSYEKL. V was shortened by 3 bases and J by 2 bases, with 20 bases between the two germline ends.

The chain is built from TRBV6-2 or TRBV6-3 and TRBJ1-1; 7 nucleotides line up with TRBD1. The CDR3 contains 14 residues. CDR1 and CDR2 (germline): MNHEY, SVGEGT. V lost 6 bases, J lost 3 bases, and 7 bases stayed unmatched. CDR3 nucleotides: TGTGCCAGCAGCCGAACAGGGGACGACACTGAAGCTTTCTTT. Protein sequence: CASSRTGDDTEAFF.

In this sample, this clone turned up once. CDR3 bases: TGTGCCAGCAGCAGGACAGGGGAACACAATCAGCCCCAGCATTTT. This codes for CASSRTGEHNQPQHF. V and J are TRBV28 and TRBJ1-5, with 9 bases lining up with TRBD1. This CDR3 region has 15 residues. The trim removed 6 bases at V and 3 bases at J, leaving 6 bases unmatched. Germline CDR1 MDHEN, CDR2 SYDVKM.

CDR3 nucleotides: TGTGCCAGCAGCGTAGCTACTGGCGGGGGGCAAGAGACCCAGTACTTC. Translated: CASSVATGGGQETQYF. The chain carries TRBV9 and TRBJ2-5; 8 bases match TRBD2. In germline, CDR1 is SGDLS, CDR2 YYNGEE. The CDR3 is 16 residues long. The junction had 6 bases not matched to a gene; V was cut back by 0 bases and J by 2 bases.

The CDR3 region has the DNA TGTGCCACCAGCAGAGACTTGTCAGGGAGGAGCAATCAGCCCCAGCATTTT. It is translated as CATSRDLSGRSNQPQHF. V and J are TRBV15 and TRBJ1-5; tentative D call: TRBD1 (5 bases). CDR1 is LNHNV and CDR2 is YYDKDF in the germline V gene (reference sequence). With 0 bases removed from V and 1 base from J, the gap between germline ends came to 13 bases. The CDR3 sequence is 17 residues long.

This clone was seen only once. The CDR3 DNA reads as TGTGCCTGGAGTTCCGGAGGGGGCCTGGCCTATGGCTACACCTTC. Its translation: CAWSSGGGLAYGYTF. The V call is TRBV30, the J call TRBJ1-2; 7 bases map to TRBD1. Trimming removed 2 bases from V and 4 bases from J; junction bases left unmatched: 10. The CDR3 has 15 residues. Germline-derived CDR1 and CDR2 are GTSNPN and SVGIG (reference sequence). Full variable domain (rest looked up from reference TRBV30 and TRBJ1-2): SQTIHQWPATLVQPVGSPLSLECTVEGTSNPNLYWYRQAAGRGLQLLFYSVGIGQISSEVPQNLSASRPQDRQFILSSKKLLLSDSGFYLCAWSSGGGLAYGYTFGSGTRLTVV.

The chain recombines TRBV12-3 or TRBV12-4 with TRBJ1-1; a possible D gene is TRBD1 (6 bases). Trimming cost V 8 bases and J 1 base, with 8 bases left between them. There are 12 residues in the CDR3. CDR3 protein: CASQQGNTEAFF. Here the CDR3 DNA reads TGTGCCAGCCAACAGGGGAACACTGAAGCTTTCTTT.